Below, 5 T cell receptor beta chains from the same sample are listed, as sequenced in a study of breast tumors, draining lymph nodes, adjacent tissues. TCRdb independently ran MiXCR on the multiplex PCR reads; one entry per CDR3 protein. The sample holds about 130,000 distinct CDR3 sequences; approximately 22% are singletons and the top ten take roughly 2%. Axillary draining lymph nodes of breast cancer patients supplied the node samples. The sequencing input was axillary lymph node tissue. The receptors were sampled from a female donor with breast cancer. Some clones in this sample may be carry-over from other donors' samples.

Only a few counts were recorded for this clonotype. The V and J genes are TRBV5-1 and TRBJ2-6, with 9 bases aligning to TRBD1. Trimming removed 5 bases from V and 0 bases from J; junction bases left unmatched: 6. This CDR3 has 17 residues. CDR1 SGHRS and CDR2 YFSETQ come from the germline V gene. CDR3: CASSRQGEGSGANVLTF. CDR3 DNA: TGCGCCAGCAGTCGACAGGGGGAGGGCTCTGGGGCCAACGTCCTGACTTTC.

This clonotype is a singleton in its sample. A much larger clone is a single base away; this may be a read error. Here the CDR3 omits its conserved ending phenylalanine or tryptophan, so a read error is the likely source. The limits of the CDR3 on the DNA are not certain, so only TCRdb's listed CDR3 is given. The chain uses TRBV6-1 and TRBJ2-3; TRBD2 was called by the table and not checked on the DNA. The CDR3 length is 13 residues, termini included. In germline, CDR1 is MNHNS, CDR2 SASEGT. The CDR3 here is CASSDDGTTITYV.

This clonotype was counted many times. This rearrangement joins TRBV20-1 to TRBJ2-2, with unresolved D. V lost 5 bases and J lost 7, with 8 bases in between. In germline, CDR1 is DFQATT, CDR2 SNEGSKA (reference sequence). CDR3 length: 11 amino acids. This CDR3 reads CSAPEIGELFF. Here the CDR3 DNA reads TGCAGTGCTCCTGAAATCGGGGAGCTGTTTTTT.

This sequence joins TRBV20-1 and TRBJ2-5, with 11 bases that match TRBD2. The CDR3 is 15 residues long. The V and J ends lost 4 bases and 2 bases, in that order; junction bases with no gene match: 6. Germline-derived CDR1 and CDR2 are DFQATT and SNEGSKA (reference sequence). The CDR3 spells CSAISGTSGQETQYF. The CDR3, as DNA: TGCAGTGCTATATCCGGGACTAGCGGACAAGAGACCCAGTACTTC.

As to this clonotype: This may stem from a read error, because a much larger clone lies one nucleotide away. This chain uses TRBV5-6 with TRBJ1-6; TRBD1 might be the D (5 bases). Germline assignment: CDR1 SGHDT and CDR2 YYEEEE. The length of the CDR3 is 15 residues. DNA of the CDR3: TGTGCCTGCAGCCGGAGAGGGGCTGGTAATTCACCCCTCCACTTT. This encodes CACSRRGAGNSPLHF. The whole variable domain, filled in from reference TRBV5-6 and TRBJ1-6, reads DAGVTQSPTHLIKTRGQQVTLRCSPKSGHDTVSWYQQALGQGPQFIFQYYEEEERQRGNFPDRFSGHQFPNYSSELNVNALLLGDSALYLCACSRRGAGNSPLHFGNGTRLTVT.